This T cell receptor beta chain was retrieved from a study of blood T cell repertoires in COVID-19. Overall study context: Material from acute and convalescent COVID-19 was sourced from the United States, Italy and Spain. The analysed material was cDNA or gDNA that came from T cells, B-cell-depleted T cells, or PBMCs.

Cohort 3 donors were reported recovered after two negative PCRs, clearance, or symptom resolution. V gave up 4 bases and J gave up 8 bases; unmatched junction bases: 14. Germline V lookup: CDR1 MNHEY, CDR2 SMNVEV (reference sequence). This CDR3 contains 16 residues. How the authors handled the data: Amplified reference gene primers provided the basis for estimating nucleated cell counts. Data came from immunoSEQ multiplex PCR; TCRdb stores just in-frame clones and leaves some out. V, J and clone size were drawn from that table, and D and trimming were deduced from the DNA. The top ten clones hold 1.5% to 2% of a sample with roughly 260,000 clones, 75% to 90% of them seen once.

V and J are TRBV27 and TRBJ2-1; 7 positions match TRBD1. Material for sequencing was PBMCs or T cells enriched from blood (not recorded which). The clonotype was recovered from a woman between 50 and 59 years old who had recovered from COVID-19. The DNA for the CDR3 is TGTGCCAGCAGTTCTCTCGGGACAGACGGTTCAGATGAGCAGTTCTTC. It specifies CASSSLGTDGSDEQFF.